This T cell receptor beta chain was sequenced during a study of cytomegalovirus exposure and HLA in healthy donors. Across the study: Sequencing of 150 million to 200 million T cells in an earlier analysis found around 120 million unique TCR beta sequences.

Study-wide points: 150 to 200 TCR beta chains were listed as cytomegalovirus-associated.

Use of 60 Vbeta and 13 Jbeta primers characterized the PCR. Libraries were prepared by immunoSEQ multiplex PCR; TCRdb keeps only in-frame clonotypes and omits some of them. The top ten clones hold around 2% of a sample with 200,000 to 250,000 clones, about 75% of them seen once. This clone appeared a few times. The target antigen is unknown. This cohort consisted of healthy bone marrow donors. Germline CDR1 reads LNHDA; CDR2 reads SQIVND (reference sequence). CDR3 size: 15 residues. This clonotype was obtained from a man younger than 35 in good health and CMV-seronegative. Specimen: PBMCs. The chain carries TRBV19 and TRBJ2-5; TRBD2 agrees at 11 bases. The J call is doubtful: the DNA matches TRBJ2-7 better. The CDR3 region has the DNA TGTGCCAGTAGTATAGGACTAGCGGGACTCTACGAGCAGTACTTC. This gives the protein CASSIGLAGLYEQYF.